The 31 T cell receptor beta chains listed next were all sequenced from one sample in a study of blood T cell repertoires in COVID-19. TCRdb's copy holds only in-frame clones and misses some; the assay was immunoSEQ multiplex PCR. The sample has tens of thousands of clones; approximately 79% are singletons. Sequencing used peripheral blood. The receptors derive from an elderly man with active or convalescent COVID-19.

The rearrangement uses TRBV5-1 and TRBJ2-6; a possible D gene is TRBD2 (6 bases). The CDR3 is 18 amino acids. Trimming stripped 6 bases from V and 0 bases from J, with 19 bases between. In germline, CDR1 is SGHRS, CDR2 YFSETQ. This CDR3 is CASTPTGTFSSGANVLTF. For the CDR3, the DNA is TGCGCCAGCACCCCGACCGGGACTTTTAGCTCTGGGGCCAACGTCCTGACTTTC.

On this clone itself: Other DNA sequences within the sample encode an identical CDR3. CDR3 residues: CASSLGGRPGNTIYF. Here the CDR3 DNA reads TGTGCCAGCAGCTTGGGAGGCCGTCCTGGAAACACCATATATTTT. This chain uses TRBV5-4 with TRBJ1-3; D gene uncertain. The germline V gene has CDR1 SGHNT and CDR2 YYREEE (reference sequence). V was trimmed by 0 bases and J by 2 bases, leaving 9 bases between them. CDR3 length equals 15 residues.

V and J are TRBV25-1 and TRBJ2-7; 7 bases line up with TRBD1. CDR1 is MGHDK and CDR2 is SYGVNS in the germline V gene. CDR3 length: 16 residues. Losses at the gene ends were 5 bases for V and 8 bases for J; bases not matched to a gene: 18. The CDR3 DNA follows: TGTGCCAGCAGTCAAGAGGTCCCCGTTGAGGGGGCCCAGCAGTACTTC. As protein: CASSQEVPVEGAQQYF.

This clone was observed a handful of times. This sequence joins TRBV11-2 and TRBJ2-7; D remains unclear. The CDR3 spans 12 residues. Germline lookup yields CDR1 SGHAT and CDR2 FQNNGV. V was pared by 3 bases and J by 3 bases, with 6 bases between. CDR3 in amino acids: CASSLLSYEQYF. As DNA, the CDR3 is TGTGCCAGCAGCTTGTTGAGCTACGAGCAGTACTTC.

This rearrangement joins TRBV7-2 to TRBJ2-2, with TRBD2 as a possible D gene (6 bases). The CDR3 has 15 amino acids. V was pared by 3 bases and J by 2 bases, with 10 bases between. In germline, CDR1 is SGHTA, CDR2 FQGNSA. CDR3 sequence: CASSLRDFNTGELFF. The CDR3 DNA sequence: TGTGCCAGCAGCTTGCGGGACTTCAACACCGGGGAGCTGTTTTTT.

Only a few counts were recorded for this clone. The chain joins TRBV20-1 to TRBJ1-4, with D perhaps matching TRBD1 (5 bases). Trimming shortened V by 1 base and J by 12 bases, and 9 bases separated the two germline ends. Looked up from germline, CDR1 is DFQATT and CDR2 is SNEGSKA (reference sequence). The CDR3 loop spans 11 amino acids. CDR3 sequence reads: CSARGSGELFF. CDR3 nucleotides: TGCAGTGCTAGAGGGTCGGGGGAACTGTTTTTT.

This rearrangement joins TRBV5-1 to TRBJ1-2, with a tentative D call TRBD1 (5 bases). The ends were cut back, 0 bases at V and 4 bases at J, with 13 bases in the middle. The CDR3 sequence is 15 residues long. Germline loops: CDR1 SGHRS, CDR2 YFSETQ. CDR3 sequence reads: CASSLEKGRGYGYTF. CDR3 nucleotides: TGCGCCAGCAGCTTGGAGAAGGGGCGAGGCTATGGCTACACCTTC.

In this sample, this clone turned up a few times. The V call is TRBV6-5, the J call TRBJ2-3; 7 bases are shared with TRBD2. The CDR3 is 13 amino acids. Germline assignment: CDR1 MNHEY and CDR2 SVGAGI. J gave up 5 bases and V 6 bases, and 5 bases lay outside the gene matches. This chain's CDR3 is CASSQTSLDTQYF. The CDR3 nucleotides are TGTGCCAGCAGCCAGACTAGCTTAGATACGCAGTATTTT.

The chain recombines TRBV3-1 (or the pseudogene TRBV3-2) with TRBJ1-1; 9 positions agree with TRBD1. From germline, CDR1 is LGHDT and CDR2 YNNKEL (reference sequence). J lost 0 bases, V lost 5 bases, and 7 bases had no gene match. This CDR3 has 16 residues. The CDR3 spells CASSSGTGYMNTEAFF. CDR3 in DNA: TGTGCCAGCAGCTCCGGGACAGGGTACATGAACACTGAAGCTTTCTTT.

This chain joins TRBV5-1 and TRBJ2-2; 14 bases match TRBD2. V was pared by 4 bases and J by 7 bases, with 6 bases of the junction left unmatched. In germline, CDR1 is SGHRS, CDR2 YFSETQ. This CDR3 has 16 amino acids. Here the CDR3 reads CASSRLAGGPVGELFF. CDR3 DNA: TGCGCCAGCAGCAGACTAGCGGGGGGGCCGGTCGGGGAGCTGTTTTTT.

Only one count was recorded for this clone. V is TRBV13 and J is TRBJ2-4, with D perhaps matching TRBD2 (6 bases). CDR1 and CDR2 (germline): PRHDT, FYEKMQ (reference sequence). The CDR3 consists of 16 residues. The ends were cut back, 4 bases at V and 0 bases at J, with 13 bases in the middle. DNA for the CDR3: TGTGCCAGCAGCTCAGATAGCGGCGTAGCCAAAAACATTCAGTACTTC. This gives the protein CASSSDSGVAKNIQYF.

This rearrangement joins TRBV13 to TRBJ2-1; perhaps TRBD2 as D (6 bases). From germline, CDR1 is PRHDT and CDR2 FYEKMQ (reference sequence). This CDR3 is 13 amino acids long. V was shortened by 7 bases and J by 12 bases, with 19 bases between the two germline ends. The CDR3: CASTGGKGVSQFF. DNA of the CDR3: TGTGCCAGCACTGGAGGGAAGGGCGTTTCGCAGTTCTTC.

This clone appeared a single time. The chain recombines TRBV5-6 with TRBJ1-4, with 7 positions matching TRBD1. Per the germline V gene, CDR1 is SGHDT and CDR2 is YYEEEE. The CDR3 is 14 amino acids. Unmatched junction bases numbered 6, after V lost 2 bases and J lost 8 bases. The CDR3 DNA sequence: TGTGCCAGCAGCTTCCGACAGGGTTGGGAAAAACTGTTTTTT. Its translation is CASSFRQGWEKLFF.

The chain is built from TRBV5-5 and TRBJ2-3, with D possibly TRBD1 on 8 matching bases. The V end was cut by 3 bases, the J end by 4 bases, with 12 bases between. This CDR3 region has 14 residues. Germline V gene lookup returns CDR1 SGHKS and CDR2 YYEKEE (reference sequence). CDR3 loop: CASSSQGGADTQYF. CDR3 coding DNA: TGTGCCAGCAGCTCACAGGGGGGGGCAGATACGCAGTATTTT.

This clone is a singleton in its sample. The chain joins TRBV29-1 to TRBJ2-5; D call uncertain. The CDR3 extends over 12 amino acids. Looked up from germline, CDR1 is SQVTM and CDR2 is ANQGSEA. Here the CDR3 reads CSGSPPSETQYF. DNA for the CDR3: TGCAGTGGCTCACCTCCGTCAGAGACCCAGTACTTC. Full variable domain (rest looked up from reference TRBV29-1 and TRBJ2-5): SAVISQKPSRDICQRGTSLTIQCQVDSQVTMMFWYRQQPGQSLTLIATANQGSEATYESGFVIDKFPISRPNLTFSTLTVSNMSPEDSSIYLCSGSPPSETQYFGPGTRLLVL.

This clone appeared once. The V call is TRBV6-2 or TRBV6-3, the J call TRBJ1-2; 8 nucleotides align to TRBD1. V was clipped by 5 bases and J by 6 bases; unmatched bases: 5. This CDR3 has 13 amino acids. Looked up from germline, CDR1 is MNHEY and CDR2 is SVGEGT. The CDR3 nucleotides read TGTGCCAGCAGTGCGGACAGGGTCGATGGCTACACCTTC. It yields the protein CASSADRVDGYTF.

V usage is TRBV6-5 and J usage is TRBJ1-4; 9 positions match TRBD1. CDR3 length: 15 residues. Germline V CDR1 and CDR2: MNHEY, SVGAGI. The junction had 8 bases not matched to a gene; V was cut back by 7 bases and J by 5 bases. The CDR3 DNA sequence: TGTGCCAGCAAACTACAGGGGGCGCTGAATGAAAAACTGTTTTTT. This encodes CASKLQGALNEKLFF.

The J gene is TRBJ2-2, the V gene TRBV4-2, with D maybe TRBD2 (5 bases). With 0 bases removed from V and 6 bases from J, the gap between germline ends came to 14 bases. The CDR3 has 16 residues. Germline CDR1 and CDR2: LGHNA and YNFKEQ. The CDR3 nucleotides read TGTGCCAGCAGCCAAGAAGGCCCGAGGGTTCCCGGGGAGCTGTTTTTT. Residues: CASSQEGPRVPGELFF.

This clone was observed once. The chain couples TRBV29-1 to TRBJ2-3; weak D call: TRBD1 (6 bases). The V end was cut by 7 bases, the J end by 4 bases, with 12 bases between. The CDR3 consists of 12 residues. Germline CDR1 reads SQVTM; CDR2 reads ANQGSEA. The CDR3 loop is CSAQGYADTQYF. The CDR3 nucleotides are TGCAGCGCACAGGGTTACGCAGATACGCAGTATTTT.

The chain recombines TRBV5-1 with TRBJ1-1, with 8 bases that match TRBD1. Germline lookup yields CDR1 SGHRS and CDR2 YFSETQ. The length of the CDR3 is 14 residues. V shed 3 bases, J shed 11 bases, and the junction held 12 bases outside the gene matches. The CDR3 DNA follows: TGCGCCAGCAGCTCACTCACGGCGACAGGGGTTGCTTTCTTT. Protein: CASSSLTATGVAFF.

This clone was seen a single time. V usage is TRBV7-2 and J usage is TRBJ2-7; 13 bases are shared with TRBD2. CDR3 length: 17 amino acids. V trimming: 4 bases; J trimming: 2 bases; junction bases outside the gene matches: 8. Germline values: CDR1 SGHTA, CDR2 FQGNSA. DNA of the CDR3: TGTGCCAGCAGCTGGAGACTAGCGGGGGGCCAAGCCTACGAGCAGTACTTC. Its translation: CASSWRLAGGQAYEQYF.

The chain carries TRBV3-1 (or the pseudogene TRBV3-2) and TRBJ1-1, with D perhaps matching TRBD1 (6 bases). The CDR3 extends over 15 amino acids. Trimming stripped 1 base from V and 1 base from J, with 10 bases between. Per germline, CDR1 LGHDT and CDR2 YNNKEL (reference sequence). CDR3 DNA: TGTGCCAGCAGCCAAGCGTACAGGGCGAACACTGAAGCTTTCTTT. Amino acid sequence: CASSQAYRANTEAFF.

The V and J genes are TRBV6-5 and TRBJ2-5, with a tentative D call TRBD2 (6 bases). The germline V and J ends were trimmed by 6 bases and 2 bases, with 10 bases remaining between them. Germline CDR1 MNHEY, CDR2 SVGAGI. The CDR3 extends over 13 amino acids. CDR3 region: CASRHSGQETQYF. The DNA for the CDR3 is TGTGCCAGCAGACATAGCGGACAAGAGACCCAGTACTTC.

This sequence joins TRBV28 and TRBJ1-1; no firm D call. CDR3 length: 13 residues. Trimming took 6 bases from V and 0 from J, leaving 8 bases between them. Germline V gene data show CDR1 as MDHEN and CDR2 as SYDVKM. CDR3 bases: TGTGCCAGCAGCGGAGTCATGAACACTGAAGCTTTCTTT. Protein sequence: CASSGVMNTEAFF.

Details on this clone: Additional DNA sequences in this sample encode the identical CDR3. The V call is TRBV6-5, the J call TRBJ2-7; D might be TRBD2 (5 bases). Trimming left V 6 bases short and J 2 bases short, with 11 bases between. This CDR3 region has 13 residues. Germline CDR1 is MNHEY and CDR2 is SVGAGI. CDR3 DNA sequence: TGTGCCAGCAGCAACAGCGGTACCTACGAGCAGTACTTC. This gives the protein CASSNSGTYEQYF.

The V and J genes are TRBV6-5 and TRBJ1-2; D ambiguous. V was cut by 6 bases and J by 4 bases, with 15 bases left in between. Germline CDR1 MNHEY, CDR2 SVGAGI. This CDR3 is built from 14 residues. CDR3 sequence (DNA): TGTGCCAGCAGCTCTCGGACTCAACTCTATGGCTACACCTTC. It specifies CASSSRTQLYGYTF.

This chain joins TRBV2 and TRBJ2-7, with 10 positions matching TRBD2. Germline V gene sequence: CDR1 SNHLY, CDR2 FYNNEI. CDR3 length: 15 residues. The V gene end was trimmed by 6 bases and the J gene end by 3 bases; junction bases not matched to a gene: 8. In DNA, the CDR3 is TGTGCCAGCAGGGGGGGACTAGCGACGAGCTACGAGCAGTACTTC. Amino acid sequence: CASRGGLATSYEQYF.

The V call is TRBV11-2, the J call TRBJ2-3; 16 positions match TRBD2. CDR3 length equals 18 residues. V trimming: 5 bases; J trimming: 3 bases; junction bases outside the gene matches: 8. Germline-derived CDR1 and CDR2 are SGHAT and FQNNGV. CDR3 nucleotide sequence: TGTGCCAGCAGCACCGGGACTAGCGGGGGGGCCGGGACAGATACGCAGTATTTT. Translating gives CASSTGTSGGAGTDTQYF.

The J gene is TRBJ2-5, the V gene TRBV5-1, with 9 nucleotides matching TRBD1. Per germline, CDR1 SGHRS and CDR2 YFSETQ. Losses at the gene ends were 3 bases for V and 5 bases for J; bases not matched to a gene: 8. The CDR3 is 15 residues long. The CDR3 DNA follows: TGCGCCAGCAGCTCCGGACAGGGGATTACGGAGACCCAGTACTTC. Translating it yields CASSSGQGITETQYF.

The chain has TRBV19 and TRBJ2-7, with 13 bases matching TRBD2. In germline, CDR1 is LNHDA, CDR2 SQIVND (reference sequence). V lost 3 bases and J lost 5; bases outside the gene matches: 13. The length of the CDR3 is 18 residues. DNA for the CDR3: TGTGCCAGTAGTATCAATTCGGCATGGACTAGCGGGAGAAACGAGCAGTACTTC. Its protein product is CASSINSAWTSGRNEQYF.

The chain carries TRBV3-1 (or the pseudogene TRBV3-2) and TRBJ1-2, with D possibly TRBD1 on 6 matching bases. V was cut by 1 base and J by 5 bases, with 11 bases left in between. The CDR3 loop spans 14 amino acids. Germline lookup yields CDR1 LGHDT and CDR2 YNNKEL (reference sequence). The CDR3 protein is CASSQGGGNYGYTF. CDR3 nucleotide sequence: TGTGCCAGCAGCCAAGGAGGGGGAAATTATGGCTACACCTTC.